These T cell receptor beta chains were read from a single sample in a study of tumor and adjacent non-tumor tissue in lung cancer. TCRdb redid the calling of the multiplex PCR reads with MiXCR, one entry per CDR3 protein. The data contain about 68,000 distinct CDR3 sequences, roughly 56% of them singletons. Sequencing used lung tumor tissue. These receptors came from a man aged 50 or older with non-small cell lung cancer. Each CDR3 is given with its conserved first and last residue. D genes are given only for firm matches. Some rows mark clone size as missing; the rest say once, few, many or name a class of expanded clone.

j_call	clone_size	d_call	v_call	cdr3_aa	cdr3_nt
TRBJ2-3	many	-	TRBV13	CASSSRWRPDTQYF	TGTGCCAGCAGCTCGCGCTGGCGGCCAGATACGCAGTATTTT
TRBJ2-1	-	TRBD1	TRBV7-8	CASSVPGQGTYNERFF	TGTGCCAGCAGCGTACCGGGACAGGGGACCTACAATGAGCGGTTCTTC
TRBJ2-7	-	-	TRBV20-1	CSASPPGPTYEQYF	TGCAGTGCTAGCCCCCCAGGGCCCACCTACGAGCAGTACTTC
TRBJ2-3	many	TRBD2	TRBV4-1	CASSLIAGGTTDTQYF	TGCGCCAGCAGCCTAATAGCGGGGGGCACCACAGATACGCAGTATTTT
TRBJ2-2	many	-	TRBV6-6	CASSYSRTGELFF	TGTGCCAGCAGTTACTCGAGAACCGGGGAGCTGTTTTTT
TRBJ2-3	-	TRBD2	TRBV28	CATRLAGSTDTQYF	TGTGCCACAAGACTAGCGGGAAGCACAGATACGCAGTATTTT
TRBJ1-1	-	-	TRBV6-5	CASRSCLTKAFF	TGTGCCAGCAGAAGTTGTCTTACTAAAGCTTTCTTT
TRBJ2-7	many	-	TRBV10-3	CAITDRTAEQYF	TGTGCCATCACCGACCGGACAGCCGAGCAGTACTTC
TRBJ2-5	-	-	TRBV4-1	CVSSQDLRGFTETQYF	TGCGTCAGCAGCCAAGATCTGCGGGGATTTACAGAGACCCAGTACTTC
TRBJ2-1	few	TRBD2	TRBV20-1	CSARDLGGAGNEQFF	TGCAGTGCTAGAGATCTGGGAGGGGCCGGGAATGAGCAGTTCTTC
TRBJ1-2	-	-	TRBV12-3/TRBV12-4	CATKYFDGRSGYTF	TGTGCCACCAAGTACTTCGATGGGCGATCTGGCTACACCTTC
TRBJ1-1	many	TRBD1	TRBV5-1	CASSLATGGLTEAFF	TGCGCCAGCAGCTTGGCCACAGGGGGCTTGACTGAAGCTTTCTTT
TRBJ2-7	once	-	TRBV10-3	CAIGGGRSSYEQYF	TGTGCCATCGGAGGCGGCCGGAGCTCCTACGAGCAGTACTTC
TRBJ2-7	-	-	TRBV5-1	CAGSLVTGRGLYEQYF	TGCGCCGGCAGCTTGGTGACGGGACGGGGACTCTACGAGCAGTACTTC
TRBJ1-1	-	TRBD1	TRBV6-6	CASKSDQGDTEAFF	TGTGCCAGCAAATCTGACCAGGGGGACACTGAAGCTTTCTTT
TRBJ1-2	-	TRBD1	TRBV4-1	CASSVSNTGAGGYSF	TGTGCCAGCAGCGTTTCCAATACAGGGGCGGGAGGCTACTCCTTC
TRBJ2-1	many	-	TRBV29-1	CSVAREGLIFLEQFF	TGCAGCGTTGCCCGGGAAGGCCTGATATTCCTCGAGCAGTTCTTC
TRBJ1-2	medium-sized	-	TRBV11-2	CASSSSGGGSYGYTF	TGTGCCAGCAGCTCATCGGGGGGAGGGAGCTATGGCTACACCTTC
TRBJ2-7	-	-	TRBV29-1	CSVTGCVKQYF	TGCAGCGTTACAGGGTGCGTGAAGCAGTACTTC
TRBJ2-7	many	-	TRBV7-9	CASSLSLRSSYEQYF	TGTGCCAGCAGCTTAAGTCTCAGAAGCTCCTACGAGCAGTACTTC
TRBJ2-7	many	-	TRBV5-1	CASSTLASPEQYF	TGCGCCAGCAGCACTCTAGCGAGCCCCGAGCAGTACTTC
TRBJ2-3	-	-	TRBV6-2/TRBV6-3	CARSPRQDTDTRYF	TGTGCCCGCAGTCCCCGACAGGACACAGATACGCGGTACTTT
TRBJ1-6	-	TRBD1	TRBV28	CASSQGDRGYNSPLHF	TGTGCCAGCAGTCAGGGGGACAGGGGGTATAATTCACCCCTCCACTTT
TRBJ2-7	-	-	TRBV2	CASRSHLQGAPYEQYF	TGTGCCAGCAGAAGCCATTTACAGGGAGCTCCCTACGAGCAGTACTTC
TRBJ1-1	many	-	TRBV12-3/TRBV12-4	CASSLVGGEAFF	TGTGCCAGCAGTTTAGTTGGGGGGGAAGCTTTCTTT
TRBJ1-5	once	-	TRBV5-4	CACSADSNQPQHF	TGTGCCTGCAGCGCTGATAGCAATCAGCCCCAGCATTTT
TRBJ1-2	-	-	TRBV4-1	CASNQDRYTRNYGYTF	TGCGCCAGCAACCAAGATAGGTACACCAGGAACTATGGCTACACCTTC
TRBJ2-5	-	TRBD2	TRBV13	CASSPRLAGGYKYF	TGTGCCAGCAGCCCGAGACTAGCGGGAGGGTATAAGTACTTC
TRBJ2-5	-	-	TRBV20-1	CSARGPGAWETQYF	TGCAGTGCTAGGGGGCCAGGGGCTTGGGAGACCCAGTACTTC
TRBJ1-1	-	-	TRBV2	CANSLRVLNTEAFF	TGTGCCAACAGTCTGAGAGTACTAAACACTGAAGCTTTCTTT
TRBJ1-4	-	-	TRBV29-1	CSAQGFATNEKWFF	TGCAGCGCACAGGGATTTGCAACTAATGAAAAGTGGTTTTTT
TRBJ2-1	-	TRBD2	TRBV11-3	CASSIAGQAVHEQFF	TGTGCCAGCAGCATAGCGGGCCAGGCTGTCCATGAGCAATTCTTC
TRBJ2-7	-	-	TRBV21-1	CASSKVHRDYEQYF	TGTGCCAGCAGCAAAGTTCACAGGGACTACGAGCAGTACTTC
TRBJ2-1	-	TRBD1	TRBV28	CASSLGQGTYDERFF	TGTGCCAGCAGTTTGGGACAGGGTACCTACGATGAGCGGTTCTTC
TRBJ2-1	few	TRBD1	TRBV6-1	CASRKDRGSYNEQLF	TGTGCCAGCAGGAAGGACAGGGGCTCCTACAATGAGCAACTCTTC
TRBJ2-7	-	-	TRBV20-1	CRASRAGPGEQYF	TGCAGAGCTAGCCGGGCAGGACCTGGCGAGCAGTACTTC
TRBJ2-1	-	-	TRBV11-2	CASSFLSLGDEQFF	TGTGCCAGCAGCTTTCTTTCTCTTGGGGATGAGCAGTTCTTC
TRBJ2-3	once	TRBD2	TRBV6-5	CASSTDGGGTQPQYF	TGTGCCAGCAGTACGGACGGGGGGGGCACTCAGCCCCAGTATTTT
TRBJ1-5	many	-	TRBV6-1	CASILRAESIWPISNQPQHF	TGTGCCAGCATCTTGAGGGCAGAATCAATTTGGCCCATTAGCAATCAGCCCCAGCATTTT
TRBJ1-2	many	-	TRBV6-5	CASSYSKTGPYGYTF	TGTGCCAGCAGTTACTCGAAAACAGGGCCCTATGGCTACACCTTC
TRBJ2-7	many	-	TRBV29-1	CSVEISGNEQYF	TGCAGCGTTGAAATTTCAGGGAATGAGCAGTACTTC
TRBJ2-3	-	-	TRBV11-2	CASSPLGTPRTDTQFF	TGTGCCAGTAGCCCGCTAGGGACCCCGCGCACAGATACGCAGTTTTTT
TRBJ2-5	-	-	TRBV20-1	CSAITRAEETQYF	TGCAGTGCCATAACCCGGGCGGAAGAGACCCAGTACTTC
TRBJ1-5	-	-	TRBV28	CASSFYREGQPQHF	TGTGCCAGCAGTTTTTATCGGGAGGGACAGCCCCAGCATTTT
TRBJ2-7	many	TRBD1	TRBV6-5	CASSYSGRGLPYEQYF	TGTGCCAGCAGTTACTCGGGCAGGGGGCTCCCTTACGAGCAGTACTTC
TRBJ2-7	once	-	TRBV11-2	CASTAQDASHEQYF	TGTGCCAGCACAGCACAGGATGCCAGCCACGAGCAGTACTTC
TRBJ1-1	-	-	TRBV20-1	CSARPIGRNTEVFF	TGCAGTGCTAGACCGATTGGGAGGAACACTGAAGTTTTCTTT
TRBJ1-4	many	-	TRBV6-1	CARVDPGPSSPDEKLFF	TGTGCCAGAGTGGATCCGGGCCCCTCAAGTCCAGACGAAAAACTGTTTTTT
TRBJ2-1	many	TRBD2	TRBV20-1	CSTLGRTYNEQFF	TGCAGTACACTCGGGAGGACCTACAATGAGCAGTTCTTC
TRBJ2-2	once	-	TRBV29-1	CSVDYRGGNTGELFF	TGTAGCGTTGATTACAGGGGAGGGAACACCGGGGAGCTGTTTTTT
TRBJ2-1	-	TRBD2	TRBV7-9	CAISLSRSGGQNEQFF	TGTGCCATCAGCTTATCGCGTAGCGGGGGTCAAAATGAGCAGTTCTTC
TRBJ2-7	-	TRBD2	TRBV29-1	CSVEESRSSGSYEQYF	TGCAGCGTTGAAGAGAGTCGGTCTAGCGGCTCCTACGAGCAGTACTTC
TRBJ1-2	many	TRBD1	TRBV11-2	CASSPDRGEGYTF	TGTGCCAGCAGTCCGGACAGGGGAGAGGGCTACACCTTC
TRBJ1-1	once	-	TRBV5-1	CVSSYQANTEAFF	TGCGTCAGCAGCTACCAAGCGAACACTGAAGCCTTCTTT
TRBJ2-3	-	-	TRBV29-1	CSVEDRLGGFSADTQYF	TGCAGCGTTGAAGATAGGTTGGGTGGATTTAGCGCTGATACGCAGTATTTT
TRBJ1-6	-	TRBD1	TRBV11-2	CASSPRAGGSSYNSPLLF	TGTGCCAGCAGCCCCCGAGCAGGGGGGAGCTCCTATAATTCACCTCTCCTCTTT
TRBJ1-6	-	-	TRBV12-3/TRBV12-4	CASNYRREGDSPLHF	TGTGCCAGCAATTACAGGCGAGAGGGTGACTCACCCCTCCACTTT
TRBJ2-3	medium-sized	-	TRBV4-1	CASSQGPGGADTQYF	TGCGCCAGCAGCCAAGGGCCAGGGGGGGCAGATACGCAGTATTTT